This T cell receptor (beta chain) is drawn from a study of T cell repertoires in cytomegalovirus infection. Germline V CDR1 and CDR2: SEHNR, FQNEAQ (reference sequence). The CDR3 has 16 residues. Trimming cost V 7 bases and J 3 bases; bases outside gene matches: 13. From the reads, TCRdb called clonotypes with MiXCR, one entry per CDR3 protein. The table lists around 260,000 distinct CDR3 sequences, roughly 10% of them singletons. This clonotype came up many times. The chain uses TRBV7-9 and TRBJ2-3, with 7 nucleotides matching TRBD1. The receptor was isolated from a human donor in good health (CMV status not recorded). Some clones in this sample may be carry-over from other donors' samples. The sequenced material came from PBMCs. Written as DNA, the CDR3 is TGTGCCAGCAACCCCACGCAGGGGGACGGGACAGATACGCAGTATTTT. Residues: CASNPTQGDGTDTQYF. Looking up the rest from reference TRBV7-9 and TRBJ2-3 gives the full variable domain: DTGVSQNPRHKITKRGQNVTFRCDPISEHNRLYWYRQTLGQGPEFLTYFQNEAQLEKSRLLSDRFSAERPKGSFSTLEIQRTEQGDSAMYLCASNPTQGDGTDTQYFGPGTRLTVL.